The clone carrying this T cell receptor (beta chain) was seen a handful of times. An end of the junction does not agree with germline; a read error may underlie this. This sample stems from a study of technical replicates of blood from a few donors. Profiled with immunoSEQ multiplex PCR; TCRdb holds only in-frame clones, not every one. The sample yields tens of thousands of clones, approximately 96% seen once. The CDR3 sequence is 12 residues long. The germline gives CDR1 SQVTM, CDR2 ANQGSEA. The sample comprised T cells isolated from PBMCs. The sequence was obtained from a human donor in good health. J is TRBJ1-1 and V is TRBV29-1; D ambiguous. The CDR3 region is CSVEDNPYEAFF. CDR3 nucleotide sequence: TGCAGCGTCGAAGACAATCCCTATGAAGCTTTCTTT. Filled out from reference TRBV29-1 and TRBJ1-1, the complete variable domain reads SAVISQKPSRDICQRGTSLTIQCQVDSQVTMMFWYRQQPGQSLTLIATANQGSEATYESGFVIDKFPISRPNLTFSTLTVSNMSPEDSSIYLCSVEDNPYEAFFGQGTRLTVV.